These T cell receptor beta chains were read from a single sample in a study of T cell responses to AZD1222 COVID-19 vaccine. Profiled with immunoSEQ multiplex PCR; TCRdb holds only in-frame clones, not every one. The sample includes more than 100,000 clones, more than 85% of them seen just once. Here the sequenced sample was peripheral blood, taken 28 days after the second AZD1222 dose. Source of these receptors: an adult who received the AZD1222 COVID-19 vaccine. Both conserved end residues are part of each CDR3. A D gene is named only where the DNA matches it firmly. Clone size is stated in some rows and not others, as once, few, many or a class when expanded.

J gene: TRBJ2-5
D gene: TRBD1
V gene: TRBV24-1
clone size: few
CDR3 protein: CATSDPGQDLQETQYF
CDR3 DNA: TGTGCCACCAGTGATCCGGGACAGGATCTCCAAGAGACCCAGTACTTC

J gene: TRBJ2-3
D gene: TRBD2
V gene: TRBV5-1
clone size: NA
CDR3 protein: CASSPGLAGDTQYF
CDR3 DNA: TGCGCCAGCAGCCCCGGACTAGCGGGAGATACGCAGTATTTT

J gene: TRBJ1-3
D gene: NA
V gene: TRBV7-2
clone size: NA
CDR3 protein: CASSLRFTGNTIYF
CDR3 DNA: TGTGCCAGCAGCTTACGGTTTACTGGAAACACCATATATTTT

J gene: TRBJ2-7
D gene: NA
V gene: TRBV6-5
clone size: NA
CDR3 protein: CASISTGTYEQYF
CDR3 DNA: TGTGCCAGCATTTCGACAGGAACCTACGAGCAGTACTTC

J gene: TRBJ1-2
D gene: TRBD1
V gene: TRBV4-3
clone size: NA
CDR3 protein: CASSQDGTGGFNYGYTF
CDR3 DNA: TGCGCCAGCAGCCAAGATGGGACAGGGGGTTTCAACTATGGCTACACCTTC

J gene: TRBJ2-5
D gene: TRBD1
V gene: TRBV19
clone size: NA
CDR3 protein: CASSKGTALQETQYF
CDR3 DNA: TGTGCCAGTAGTAAAGGGACAGCGCTCCAAGAGACCCAGTACTTC

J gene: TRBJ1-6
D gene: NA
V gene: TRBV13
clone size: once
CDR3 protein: CASSIGPIYNSPLHF
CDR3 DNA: TGTGCCAGCAGCATCGGACCGATTTATAATTCACCCCTCCACTTT

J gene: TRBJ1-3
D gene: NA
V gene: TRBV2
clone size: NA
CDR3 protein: CATGGTSGNTIYF
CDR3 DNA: TGTGCCACCGGGGGGACCTCTGGAAACACCATATATTTT

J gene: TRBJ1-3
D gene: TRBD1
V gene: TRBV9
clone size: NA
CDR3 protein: CASSVGGTGASGNTIYF
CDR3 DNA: TGTGCCAGCAGCGTGGGGGGGACAGGGGCTTCTGGAAACACCATATATTTT

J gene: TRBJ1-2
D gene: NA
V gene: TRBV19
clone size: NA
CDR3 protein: CASSTLQEDYGYTF
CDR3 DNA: TGTGCCAGTAGTACCCTCCAGGAAGATTATGGCTACACCTTC

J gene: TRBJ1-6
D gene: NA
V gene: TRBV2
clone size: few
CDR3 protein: CASIKGFRKASPLHF
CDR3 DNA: TGTGCCAGCATAAAGGGGTTTCGAAAAGCTTCACCCCTCCACTTT

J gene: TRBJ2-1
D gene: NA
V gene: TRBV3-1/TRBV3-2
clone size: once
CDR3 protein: CASSQARDWKNEQFF
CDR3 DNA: TGTGCCAGCAGCCAAGCCCGGGACTGGAAGAATGAGCAGTTCTTC

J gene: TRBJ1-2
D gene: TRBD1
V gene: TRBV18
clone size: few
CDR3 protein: CASSRQGPMGYTF
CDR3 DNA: TGTGCCAGCTCACGACAGGGGCCTATGGGCTACACCTTC

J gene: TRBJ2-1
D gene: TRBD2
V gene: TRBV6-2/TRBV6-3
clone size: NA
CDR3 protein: CASSYSAGGYNEQFF
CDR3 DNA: TGTGCCAGCAGTTACTCGGCGGGAGGTTACAATGAGCAGTTCTTC

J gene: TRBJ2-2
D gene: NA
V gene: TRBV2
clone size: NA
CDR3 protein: CASSDWSPNTGELFF
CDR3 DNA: TGTGCCAGCAGTGACTGGTCTCCAAACACCGGGGAGCTGTTTTTT

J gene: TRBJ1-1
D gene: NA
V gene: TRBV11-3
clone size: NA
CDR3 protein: CASSYWDGENTEAFF
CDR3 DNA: TGTGCCAGCAGCTACTGGGACGGGGAGAACACTGAAGCTTTCTTT

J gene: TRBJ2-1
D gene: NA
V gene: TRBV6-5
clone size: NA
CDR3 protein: CASSYSSMAKQFF
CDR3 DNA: TGTGCCAGCAGTTACTCGAGTATGGCGAAGCAGTTCTTC

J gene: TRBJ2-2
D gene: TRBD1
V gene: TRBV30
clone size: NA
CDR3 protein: CAWSGGWDRETGELFF
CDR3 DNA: TGTGCCTGGAGTGGGGGATGGGACAGGGAGACCGGGGAGCTGTTTTTT

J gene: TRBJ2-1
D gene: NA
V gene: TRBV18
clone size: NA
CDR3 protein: CASSPRQGRAGEQFF
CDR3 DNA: TGTGCCAGCTCACCACGGCAGGGAAGGGCAGGTGAGCAGTTCTTC

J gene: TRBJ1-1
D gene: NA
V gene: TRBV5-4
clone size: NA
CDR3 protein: CASSAQGLVNTEAFF
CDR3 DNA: TGTGCCAGCAGCGCACAGGGTCTTGTGAACACTGAAGCTTTCTTT

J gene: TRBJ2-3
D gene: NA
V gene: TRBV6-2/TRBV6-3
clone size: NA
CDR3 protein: CASSYLGQPTDTQYF
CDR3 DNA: TGTGCCAGCAGTTACCTCGGACAGCCCACAGATACGCAGTATTTT

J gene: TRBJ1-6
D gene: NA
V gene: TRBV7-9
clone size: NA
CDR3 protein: CASSPDGVYSPLHF
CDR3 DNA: TGTGCCAGCAGCCCGGACGGGGTTTATTCACCCCTCCACTTT

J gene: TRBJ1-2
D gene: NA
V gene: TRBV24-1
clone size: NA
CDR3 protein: CATSEGSAYGYTF
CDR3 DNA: TGTGCCACCAGTGAGGGCAGTGCCTATGGCTACACCTTC

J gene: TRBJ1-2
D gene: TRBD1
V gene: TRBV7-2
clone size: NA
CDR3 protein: CASSLKGVRGQGYYGYTF
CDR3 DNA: TGTGCCAGCAGCTTAAAGGGGGTGAGAGGACAGGGATACTATGGCTACACCTTC

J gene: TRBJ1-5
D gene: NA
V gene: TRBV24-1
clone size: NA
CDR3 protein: CATSDPNQPQHF
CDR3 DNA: TGTGCCACCAGTGATCCAAATCAGCCCCAGCATTTT

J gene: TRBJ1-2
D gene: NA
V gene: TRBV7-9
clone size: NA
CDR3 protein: CASSPAGSPGIYGYTF
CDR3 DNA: TGTGCCAGCAGCCCGGCTGGGAGTCCAGGGATATATGGCTACACCTTC

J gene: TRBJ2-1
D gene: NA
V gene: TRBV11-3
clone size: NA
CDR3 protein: CASSLDHKNEQFF
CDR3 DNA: TGTGCCAGCAGCTTAGATCACAAAAATGAGCAGTTCTTC

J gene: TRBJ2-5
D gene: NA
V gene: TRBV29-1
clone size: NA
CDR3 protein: CSVAIGSANQYF
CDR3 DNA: TGCAGCGTTGCGATTGGGTCAGCAAATCAGTACTTC

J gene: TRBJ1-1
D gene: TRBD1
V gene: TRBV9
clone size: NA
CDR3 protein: CASSLGQGAGEAFF
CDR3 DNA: TGTGCCAGCAGTCTAGGACAGGGGGCTGGGGAAGCTTTCTTT

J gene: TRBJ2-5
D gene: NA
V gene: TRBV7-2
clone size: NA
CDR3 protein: CASSLIFPTVTQYF
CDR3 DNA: TGTGCCAGCAGCTTAATTTTCCCCACGGTGACCCAGTACTTC

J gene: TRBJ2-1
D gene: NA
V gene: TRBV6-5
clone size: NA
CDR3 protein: CASSYSVLASLNEQFF
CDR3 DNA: TGTGCCAGCAGTTACTCGGTGTTGGCTAGTCTCAATGAGCAGTTCTTC

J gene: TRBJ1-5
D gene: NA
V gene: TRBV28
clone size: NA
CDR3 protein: CASSLQGSRQGAQHF
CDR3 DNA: TGTGCCAGCAGTTTACAAGGGTCCCGCCAGGGAGCCCAGCATTTT

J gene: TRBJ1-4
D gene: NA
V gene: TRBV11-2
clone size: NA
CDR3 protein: CASSPLGFYEKLFF
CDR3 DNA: TGTGCCAGCAGCCCCCTGGGGTTTTATGAAAAACTGTTTTTT

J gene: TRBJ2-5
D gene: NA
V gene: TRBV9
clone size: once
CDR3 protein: CASSVGRYQETQYF
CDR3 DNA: TGTGCCAGCAGCGTGGGACGGTACCAAGAGACCCAGTACTTC

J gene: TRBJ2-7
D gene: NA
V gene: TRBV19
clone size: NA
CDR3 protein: CASSTSRPYEQYF
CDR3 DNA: TGTGCCAGTAGTACCTCCCGACCCTACGAGCAGTACTTC

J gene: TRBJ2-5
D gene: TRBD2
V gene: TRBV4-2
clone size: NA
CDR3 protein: CASSQDPPGLAGKITETQYF
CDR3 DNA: TGTGCCAGCAGCCAAGATCCCCCGGGACTAGCGGGGAAGATTACAGAGACCCAGTACTTC

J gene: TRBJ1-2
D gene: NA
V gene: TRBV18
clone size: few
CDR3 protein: CASSPSLGQSYGYTF
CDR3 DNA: TGTGCCAGCTCACCATCCCTCGGGCAGAGCTATGGCTACACCTTC

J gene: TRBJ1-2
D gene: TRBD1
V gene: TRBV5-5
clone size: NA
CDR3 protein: CASSFRRDSGYTF
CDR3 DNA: TGTGCCAGCAGCTTTAGGAGGGACAGCGGCTACACCTTC

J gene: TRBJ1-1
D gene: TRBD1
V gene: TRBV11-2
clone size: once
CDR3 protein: CASSIRQGRVAEAFF
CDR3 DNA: TGTGCCAGCAGCATACGACAGGGGAGGGTCGCTGAAGCTTTCTTT

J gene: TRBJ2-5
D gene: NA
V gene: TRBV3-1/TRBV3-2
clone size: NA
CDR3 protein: CASSRFQETQYF
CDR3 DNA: TGTGCCAGCAGCCGCTTCCAAGAGACCCAGTACTTC

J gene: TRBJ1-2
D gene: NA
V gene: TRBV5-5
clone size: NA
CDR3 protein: CASSLDYGYTF
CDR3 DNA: TGTGCCAGCAGCTTGGACTATGGCTACACCTTC

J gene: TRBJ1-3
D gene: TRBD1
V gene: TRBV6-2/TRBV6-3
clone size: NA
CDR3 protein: CASSDRGGPRNTIYF
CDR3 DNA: TGTGCCAGCAGTGACAGGGGGGGCCCAAGAAACACCATATATTTT

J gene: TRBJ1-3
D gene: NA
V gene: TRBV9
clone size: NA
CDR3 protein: CASSKQGSGNTIYF
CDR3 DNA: TGTGCCAGCAGTAAACAGGGCTCTGGAAACACCATATATTTT

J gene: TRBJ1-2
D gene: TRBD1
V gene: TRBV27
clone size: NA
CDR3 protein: CASSVRTGDGYTF
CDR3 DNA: TGTGCCAGCAGTGTCCGAACAGGGGATGGCTACACCTTC

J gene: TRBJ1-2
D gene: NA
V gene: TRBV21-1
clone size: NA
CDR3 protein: CASSLARGDYGYTF
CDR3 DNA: TGTGCCAGCAGCCTAGCACGGGGTGACTATGGCTACACCTTC

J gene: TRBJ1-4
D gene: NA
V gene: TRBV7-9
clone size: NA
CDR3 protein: CASSLATGHEKLFF
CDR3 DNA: TGTGCCAGCAGCTTAGCCACAGGGCATGAAAAACTGTTTTTT

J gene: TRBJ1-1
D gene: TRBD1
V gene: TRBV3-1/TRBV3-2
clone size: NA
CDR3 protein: CASSQAGDRATEAFF
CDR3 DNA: TGTGCCAGCAGCCAAGCTGGGGACAGGGCGACTGAAGCTTTCTTT

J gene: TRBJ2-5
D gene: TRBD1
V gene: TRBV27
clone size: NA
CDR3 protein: CASSFWDRVETQYF
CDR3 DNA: TGTGCCAGCAGTTTCTGGGACAGGGTTGAGACCCAGTACTTC

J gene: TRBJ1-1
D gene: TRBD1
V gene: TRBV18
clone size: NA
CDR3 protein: CASSPYRGDTEAFF
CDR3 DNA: TGTGCCAGCTCACCCTACAGGGGGGACACTGAAGCTTTCTTT